The source of this T cell receptor beta chain is a study of blood T cell repertoires in COVID-19. Study-wide background: The analysed material was cDNA or gDNA that came from T cells, B-cell-depleted T cells, or PBMCs.

Source study methods: Nucleated cell counts were estimated from reference gene primer amplification. Assay used: immunoSEQ multiplex PCR; TCRdb lists only in-frame clones, some missing. The V and J calls and the clone size are those of that table, but D and trimming were determined from the DNA. The repertoire consists of some 35,000 clones, with 88% occurring once and the leading ten covering around 14%. Source material: peripheral blood. The origin of this receptor is a man aged 55-75 years with active COVID-19.

This CDR3 reads CASSLRRTVGNEQFF. As DNA, the CDR3 is TGTGCCAGCAGCTTGCGTCGGACAGTAGGGAATGAGCAGTTCTTC. The rearrangement joins TRBV5-6 to TRBJ2-1; TRBD1 is a possible D gene (6 bases). In germline, CDR1 is SGHDT, CDR2 YYEEEE. The CDR3 runs 15 residues. V was shortened by 1 base and J by 7 bases, with 15 bases between the two germline ends.